This TCR beta chain appears in the sequencing data of a study of siplizumab effects on memory and regulatory T cells. With regard to this clone: Its antigen is as yet unknown. One end of the junction varies from germline; a read error may be responsible.

Libraries were prepared by immunoSEQ multiplex PCR; TCRdb keeps only in-frame clonotypes and omits some of them. The sample consists of approximately 120,000 clones, under 95% of them appearing once. Regarding the study as a whole: A major contribution to the alloresponse seemed to be made by naive T cells, which seemed more diverse than memory cells. Confirmation was lacking for the suppressive function of proliferating Tregs derived from siplizumab cultures.

Germline V CDR1 and CDR2: LNHDA, SQIVND (reference sequence). This CDR3 has 15 amino acids. This TCR derives from a human donor in good health. The J gene is TRBJ2-3, the V gene TRBV19, with 8 bases aligning to TRBD2. Material: Tregs sorted from blood. CDR3 region: CASTGAGGFTDTQYF. CDR3 coding DNA: TGTGCAAGTACTGGGGCGGGGGGTTTCACAGATACGCAGTATTTT. Full variable domain (outside the CDR3, taken from reference TRBV19 and TRBJ2-3): DGGITQSPKYLFRKEGQNVTLSCEQNLNHDAMYWYRQDPGQGLRLIYYSQIVNDFQKGDIAEGYSVSREKKESFPLTVTSAQKNPTAFYLCASTGAGGFTDTQYFGPGTRLTVL.